One sample yielded the 5 T cell receptor beta chains listed below, sequenced in a study of response to subunit inactivated influenza vaccine. TCRdb fed the RT-PCR reads into MiXCR, producing one record per CDR3 protein. This sample has more than 200,000 distinct CDR3 sequences; 10% to 15% occur once, and the top ten carry 7.8%. Source: non-naive T cells sorted from PBMCs, taken 14 to 15 days before vaccination. The receptors derive from a man in his fifties or sixties who received an inactivated influenza vaccine.

This clonotype was detected many times. The rearrangement uses TRBV27 and TRBJ2-7, with TRBD2 matching over 9 bases. V lost 4 bases to trimming and J lost 6 bases; unmatched junction nucleotides: 10. Germline lookup yields CDR1 MNHEY and CDR2 SMNVEV (reference sequence). The CDR3 is 15 amino acids. The CDR3 protein is CASSSGTSPESEQYF. The DNA of the CDR3 is TGTGCCAGCAGTTCGGGGACTAGCCCGGAGTCCGAGCAGTACTTC.

This clonotype turned up a few times. The V gene is TRBV2, the J gene TRBJ1-1; D uncertain. Trimming left V 1 base short and J 6 bases short, with 9 bases between. Germline CDR1 reads SNHLY; CDR2 reads FYNNEI. The CDR3 is made up of 13 amino acids. CDR3 region: CASSEVGFSEAFF. In DNA, the CDR3 is TGTGCCAGCAGTGAAGTAGGGTTTTCTGAAGCTTTCTTT.

This clonotype was counted ten times or more. The V gene is TRBV7-2, the J gene TRBJ2-1; 8 nucleotides line up with TRBD2. This CDR3 is built from 17 residues. V lost 2 bases and J lost 6; bases outside the gene matches: 12. Germline CDR1 reads SGHTA; CDR2 reads FQGNSA. CDR3 loop: CASSLSFGGASLNEQFF. As DNA, the CDR3 is TGTGCCAGCAGCTTAAGTTTCGGGGGGGCTAGTCTCAATGAGCAGTTCTTC.

This chain uses TRBV3-1 with TRBJ2-7; 8 positions agree with TRBD2. V lost 2 bases to trimming and J lost 2 bases; unmatched junction nucleotides: 2. Germline values: CDR1 LGHDT, CDR2 YNNKEL (reference sequence). The CDR3 has 14 residues. The CDR3 is CASSQHSGTYEQYF. As DNA, the CDR3 is TGTGCCAGCAGCCAACATAGCGGGACCTACGAGCAGTACTTC.

The chain joins TRBV11-2 to TRBJ1-1; 10 bases match TRBD1. V gave up 5 bases and J gave up 9 bases; unmatched junction bases: 6. This CDR3 region has 13 residues. Germline loops: CDR1 SGHAT, CDR2 FQNNGV. This chain's CDR3 is CASSLPGQGQAFF. The CDR3 DNA reads as TGTGCCAGCAGCCTTCCGGGACAGGGGCAAGCTTTCTTT.